The next 20 T cell receptor beta chains were all read from a single sample in a study of blood T cell repertoires in COVID-19. The assay was immunoSEQ multiplex PCR, and TCRdb's table has in-frame clones only and misses some. The sample has about 190,000 clones, roughly 80% seen once. The sequencing sample was made of PBMCs or T cells enriched from blood (not recorded which). The receptor source for this set is a woman aged 25 to 39 who had recovered from COVID-19.

The CDR3 here is CASSKTGNHPYNEQFF. The CDR3 DNA reads as TGCGCCAGCAGCAAGACAGGGAACCACCCATACAATGAGCAGTTCTTC. This chain joins TRBV5-1 and TRBJ2-1; 7 bases are shared with TRBD1. The CDR3 is 16 residues long. With 4 bases clipped from V and 4 bases from J, the junction kept 11 bases outside the gene matches. Per the germline V gene, CDR1 is SGHRS and CDR2 is YFSETQ.

The chain has TRBV4-1 and TRBJ1-3, with 7 bases fitting TRBD1. The CDR3 runs 16 residues. Germline V gene lookup returns CDR1 MGHRA and CDR2 YSYEKL. Germline trimming cut 1 base from V and 4 bases from J; bases unmatched to any gene: 7. Here the CDR3 reads CASSQGQGQGGNTIYF. CDR3 coding DNA: TGCGCCAGCAGCCAAGGACAGGGCCAGGGAGGAAACACCATATATTTT.

The chain employs TRBV7-9 and TRBJ2-5, with 7 bases identical to TRBD1. The CDR3 has 15 amino acids. Looked up from germline, CDR1 is SEHNR and CDR2 is FQNEAQ (reference sequence). With V trimmed by 3 bases and J by 2 bases, 6 bases remained unmatched. This CDR3 is CASSFRTGQQETQYF. The CDR3, as DNA: TGTGCCAGCAGCTTCCGGACGGGACAGCAAGAGACCCAGTACTTC.

The chain has TRBV24-1 and TRBJ2-1, with D tentatively TRBD2 (5 bases). CDR1 is KGHDR and CDR2 is SFDVKD in the germline V gene. Deletions cut 4 bases from V and 0 bases from J, with 6 bases between. The CDR3 loop spans 14 amino acids. CDR3 DNA sequence: TGTGCCACCAGTGAAGGGAGCTCCTACAATGAGCAGTTCTTC. Its translation: CATSEGSSYNEQFF.

The rearrangement joins TRBV7-9 to TRBJ2-1; tentatively, D is TRBD2 (6 bases). From germline, CDR1 is SEHNR and CDR2 FQNEAQ (reference sequence). Deletions cut 7 bases from V and 3 bases from J, with 19 bases between. The CDR3 has 16 amino acids. The chain's CDR3 is CASTDSGVGYYNEQFF. As DNA, the CDR3 is TGTGCCAGCACGGATTCGGGGGTCGGCTACTACAATGAGCAGTTCTTC.

The gene calls are TRBV2 and TRBJ1-1; D ambiguous. CDR3 length equals 15 residues. The V end lost 2 bases, the J end lost 2 bases, and 12 bases lay between the germline ends. In germline, CDR1 is SNHLY, CDR2 FYNNEI. The CDR3 bases are TGTGCCAGCAGTGAAATATGGTCAGGTAACACTGAAGCTTTCTTT. This translates into CASSEIWSGNTEAFF.

This clone was picked up a small number of times. The genes are TRBV20-1 and TRBJ1-5; D is unclear. The CDR3 runs to 13 residues. Germline V CDR1 and CDR2: DFQATT, SNEGSKA (reference sequence). Trimming removed 3 bases at V and 5 bases at J, with 11 bases between. The CDR3 nucleotides read TGCAGTGCTAGTAGTGGGCGGGATCAGCCCCAGCATTTT. Amino acid sequence: CSASSGRDQPQHF.

V is TRBV29-1 and J is TRBJ2-7; perhaps TRBD2 as D (6 bases). The CDR3 totals 13 residues. V was pared by 7 bases and J by 6 bases, with 19 bases between. The germline V gene has CDR1 SQVTM and CDR2 ANQGSEA. CDR3 coding DNA: TGCAGCGCCAGTCTTGTCGGGGGAACCGAGCAGTACTTC. Translation: CSASLVGGTEQYF.

The V and J genes are TRBV10-1 and TRBJ2-7; 8 bases are shared with TRBD1. The CDR3 is 15 residues long. Germline-derived CDR1 and CDR2 are WNHNN and SYGVQD (reference sequence). The V and J ends lost 6 bases and 0 bases, in that order; junction bases with no gene match: 7. The chain's CDR3 is CASRHWDRSSYEQYV. The DNA for the CDR3 is TGCGCCAGCAGGCATTGGGACAGGAGCTCCTACGAGCAGTACGTC.

The chain is built from TRBV14 and TRBJ1-2; D perhaps matches TRBD1 (6 bases). Germline CDR1 and CDR2: SGHDN and FVKESK. The CDR3 consists of 13 residues. Trimming pared 1 base from V and 8 bases from J, leaving 11 bases between. CDR3 nucleotide sequence: TGTGCCAGCAGCCAAGTCACAGGGCGAGGCTACACCTTC. It yields the protein CASSQVTGRGYTF. The complete variable domain, with remaining parts taken from reference TRBV14 and TRBJ1-2, reads EAGVTQFPSHSVIEKGQTVTLRCDPISGHDNLYWYRRVMGKEIKFLLHFVKESKQDESGMPNNRFLAERTGGTYSTLKVQPAELEDSGVYFCASSQVTGRGYTFGSGTRLTVV.

The V gene is TRBV6-5, the J gene TRBJ1-1; 7 bases map to TRBD1. With V trimmed by 7 bases and J by 0 bases, 2 bases remained unmatched. Germline V gene sequence: CDR1 MNHEY, CDR2 SVGAGI. This CDR3 region has 13 residues. The CDR3 nucleotides are TGTGCCAGCATTGGACAGGTGAACACTGAAGCTTTCTTT. Translating it yields CASIGQVNTEAFF.

In its sample, this clone was seen a few times. The junction and the germline gene differ at one end; a read error may be behind it. V usage is TRBV28 and J usage is TRBJ1-3; D possibly corresponds to TRBD1 (6 bases). The CDR3 extends over 14 amino acids. Germline V gene data show CDR1 as MDHEN and CDR2 as SYDVKM. CDR3 nucleotide sequence: TGTGCCAGCAGTTTATTCGACAGGTTGGGCCAGCCCCATTTT. It encodes CASSLFDRLGQPHF.

The chain recombines TRBV9 with TRBJ2-7, with 9 positions matching TRBD2. The germline V gene encodes CDR1 SGDLS and CDR2 YYNGEE. J gave up 3 bases and V 4 bases, and 5 bases lay outside the gene matches. The CDR3 has 14 residues. The CDR3 spells CASSPTTSGYEQYF. The CDR3 nucleotides are TGTGCCAGCAGCCCAACGACTAGCGGCTACGAGCAGTACTTC.

The V and J genes are TRBV6-5 and TRBJ1-5, with D perhaps TRBD1 (5 bases). The CDR3 contains 14 residues. Per the germline V gene, CDR1 is MNHEY and CDR2 is SVGAGI. Trimming pared 3 bases from V and 4 bases from J, leaving 10 bases between. CDR3 DNA: TGTGCCAGCAGTTATATGGGGCTAAATCAGCCCCAGCATTTT. This codes for CASSYMGLNQPQHF.

This clone was observed a single time. The chain couples TRBV10-3 to TRBJ2-7; no reliable D call. V gave up 4 bases and J gave up 7 bases, with 8 bases separating them. The CDR3 sequence is 11 residues long. Germline CDR1 is ENHRY and CDR2 is SYGVKD. The CDR3 DNA reads as TGTGCCATCAGTGGCTTCGGGGAGCAGTACTTC. It yields the protein CAISGFGEQYF.

The chain couples TRBV10-3 to TRBJ2-7; 7 bases line up with TRBD1. This CDR3 has 12 residues. The V segment lost 5 bases and the J segment 8 bases; nucleotides outside the gene matches: 6. CDR1 is ENHRY and CDR2 is SYGVKD in the germline V gene. CDR3 in DNA: TGTGCCATCAGTCCCGGACAGGAAAAGCAGTACGTC. Amino acids: CAISPGQEKQYV.

This chain joins TRBV3-1 (or the pseudogene TRBV3-2) and TRBJ1-2; the D gene is possibly TRBD1 (6 bases). This CDR3 is built from 15 residues. The V end lost 1 base, the J end lost 4 bases, and 13 bases lay between the germline ends. CDR1 and CDR2 (germline): LGHDT, YNNKEL (reference sequence). The CDR3 loop is CASSQGGGGVYGYTF. CDR3 nucleotides: TGTGCCAGCAGCCAAGGAGGGGGAGGGGTCTATGGCTACACCTTC.

There are many counts of this clone. The chain has TRBV2 and TRBJ2-5; TRBD1 matches at 7 bases. This CDR3 is 14 amino acids long. The V gene's germline CDR1 is SNHLY and CDR2 FYNNEI. The V segment lost 2 bases and the J segment 5 bases; nucleotides outside the gene matches: 5. The CDR3, as DNA: TGTGCCAGCAGTGAAAGGGCCAGGGGGGAGACCCAGTACTTC. This gives the protein CASSERARGETQYF.

The chain recombines TRBV5-8 with TRBJ1-2, with TRBD1 matching 8 bases. In germline, CDR1 is SGHTS, CDR2 YDEGEE. The CDR3 totals 14 residues. The ends lost 2 bases at V and 8 bases at J; junction bases unmatched: 8. Here the CDR3 reads CASSFFQGARGYTF. CDR3 nucleotide sequence: TGTGCCAGCAGCTTTTTTCAGGGGGCGCGGGGCTACACCTTC.

The chain combines TRBV7-9 with TRBJ2-1, with 15 bases identical to TRBD2. CDR1 and CDR2 from the germline V gene are SEHNR and FQNEAQ (reference sequence). CDR3 length equals 16 residues. The V and J ends lost 7 bases and 7 bases, in that order; junction bases with no gene match: 8. The CDR3 sequence is CASTSTGTSGRNEQFF. Written as DNA, the CDR3 is TGTGCCAGCACCTCAACCGGGACTAGCGGGAGGAATGAGCAGTTCTTC.